The 20 T cell receptor beta chains listed next were all sequenced from one sample in a study of regulatory T cells in long-lasting Graves disease. Libraries of TCR beta came from iRepertoire HTBI primers plus Arm-PCR of CDR3 regions. Using its own MiXCR run on the multiplex PCR reads, TCRdb lists one record per CDR3 protein. The profile covers roughly 500,000 distinct CDR3 sequences, with about 20% appearing a single time and around 13% taken by the ten largest. As to time point: persistent/refractory GD, antithyroid drugs over 5 years with positive TRAb. There was RNA extracted from PBMCs, and the TCR library was made from it. The input for sequencing was peripheral blood mononuclear cells (PBMCs), taken when the disease was refractory, from a patient treated with antithyroid drugs. Source of these receptors: a female donor with Graves disease.

With respect to this clonotype: Relative to the germline gene, one junction end is altered; a read error may explain this. The rearrangement uses TRBV29-1 and TRBJ2-1; 9 bases line up with TRBD2. The CDR3 length is 14 residues. Germline V lookup: CDR1 SQVTM, CDR2 ANQGSEA. The DNA for the CDR3 is TGCAGCGTTGTTCGAGCGGGGGGCTACAATGAGCAGCTCTTC. Its translation: CSVVRAGGYNEQLF.

Note on this clonotype: A read error may be the cause here, since a much bigger clone is one base away. The DNA of the CDR3 is TGTGCCAGCAGCTCCCCCCGGCAAGGGGACCATGGCTACACCTTC. This encodes CASSSPRQGDHGYTF. The J gene is TRBJ1-2, the V gene TRBV7-9; possible D gene TRBD1, 5 bases. This CDR3 has 15 amino acids. CDR1 is SEHNR and CDR2 is FQNEAQ in the germline V gene (reference sequence). V gave up 4 bases and J gave up 6 bases, with 18 bases separating them. Variable domain in full (rest from reference TRBV7-9 and TRBJ1-2): DTGVSQNPRHKITKRGQNVTFRCDPISEHNRLYWYRQTLGQGPEFLTYFQNEAQLEKSRLLSDRFSAERPKGSFSTLEIQRTEQGDSAMYLCASSSPRQGDHGYTFGSGTRLTVV.

V usage is TRBV29-1 and J usage is TRBJ1-1, with D possibly being TRBD1 (5 bases). Per the germline V gene, CDR1 is SQVTM and CDR2 is ANQGSEA. The CDR3 has 17 residues. Trimming left V 6 bases short and J 1 base short, with 24 bases between. The CDR3: CSVGPPSLGAQNTEAFF. The CDR3 DNA reads as TGCAGCGTCGGTCCCCCCTCCCTCGGGGCGCAGAACACTGAAGCTTTCTTT.

Note on this clonotype: A much larger clone lies a single base off, so this may be a read error. The chain has TRBV28 and TRBJ1-1, with D possibly being TRBD1 (5 bases). The CDR3 totals 12 residues. Germline lookup yields CDR1 MDHEN and CDR2 SYDVKM. The CDR3 nucleotides read TGTGCCAGCAGGGGGGAGGTCACTGAAGCTTCCTTT. The encoded protein is CASRGEVTEASF.

This clonotype was counted ten times or more. The gene calls are TRBV7-2 and TRBJ1-5; TRBD1 matches 8 bases. CDR1 is SGHTA, CDR2 FQGNSA, per germline. With 5 bases clipped from V and 8 bases from J, the junction kept 14 bases outside the gene matches. This CDR3 region has 16 residues. CDR3 DNA sequence: TGTGCCAGCAGCCCAAGGGGCAGGGGGCGCGAGGAGCCCCAGCATTTT. Encoded protein: CASSPRGRGREEPQHF.

The chain has TRBV19 and TRBJ2-7; the D gene could be TRBD1 or TRBD2 (5 bases each). The germline gives CDR1 LNHDA, CDR2 SQIVND (reference sequence). Trimming took off 10 bases at V and 0 bases at J, with 25 bases between the two ends. The CDR3 sequence is 17 residues long. In DNA form, the CDR3 reads TGTGCCACCTCCTCACCCGGGGCTCCCCCTAGCTCCTACGAGCAGTACTTC. It encodes CATSSPGAPPSSYEQYF. The full variable domain, its missing parts supplied by reference TRBV19 and TRBJ2-7, is DGGITQSPKYLFRKEGQNVTLSCEQNLNHDAMYWYRQDPGQGLRLIYYSQIVNDFQKGDIAEGYSVSREKKESFPLTVTSAQKNPTAFYLCATSSPGAPPSSYEQYFGPGTRLTVT.

The J gene is TRBJ1-1, the V gene TRBV6-1; TRBD1 matches 11 bases. J lost 7 bases, V lost 6 bases, and 10 bases had no gene match. Germline lookup yields CDR1 MNHNS and CDR2 SASEGT. This CDR3 contains 15 residues. The DNA of the CDR3 is TGTGCCAGCAGCCTGGGACAGGGGGGATTTTTTGAAGCTTTCTTT. Encoded protein: CASSLGQGGFFEAFF.

This clonotype was seen just once. The chain recombines TRBV6-2 or TRBV6-3 with TRBJ2-2; possibly TRBD1 or TRBD2 for D (5 bases each). V was pared by 3 bases and J by 6 bases, with 20 bases between. CDR1 and CDR2 (germline): MNHEY, SVGEGT. The CDR3 consists of 17 residues. The CDR3 loop is CASSYVGERVSAGELFF. In nucleotides, the CDR3 is TGTGCCAGCAGTTATGTGGGGGAAAGGGTATCGGCCGGGGAGCTGTTTTTT.

The chain joins TRBV7-8 to TRBJ2-1, with no clear D. The V gene lost 5 bases and the J gene lost 15 bases, with 14 bases spanning the gap. CDR1 and CDR2 from the germline V gene are SGHVS and FQNEAQ. The CDR3 loop spans 11 amino acids. CDR3 amino acids: CASSRRASRFF. CDR3 in DNA: TGTGCCAGCAGCCGCCGGGCCAGCCGGTTCTTC. The entire variable domain, with the rest obtained from reference TRBV7-8 and TRBJ2-1, is as follows: GAGVSQSPRYKVAKRGQDVALRCDPISGHVSLFWYQQALGQGPEFLTYFQNEAQLDKSGLPSDRFFAERPEGSVSTLKIQRTQQEDSAVYLCASSRRASRFFGPGTRLTVL.

This clonotype was seen at least ten times. CDR3 protein: CASTVRLATGELFF. The CDR3 DNA reads TGTGCCAGCACCGTTCGACTTGCCACCGGGGAGCTGTTTTTT. The chain joins TRBV12-3 or TRBV12-4 to TRBJ2-2; the D is unclear. V was clipped by 7 bases and J by 4 bases, with 13 bases between them. This CDR3 contains 14 residues.

This clonotype appeared a few times. The rearrangement links TRBV28 to TRBJ2-7, with D uncertain. Germline V gene lookup returns CDR1 MDHEN and CDR2 SYDVKM. The CDR3 totals 12 residues. The germline V and J ends were trimmed by 4 bases and 5 bases, with 9 bases remaining between them. In DNA, the CDR3 is TGTGCCAGCAGTTACCCCCCCCACGAGCAGTACTTC. It yields the protein CASSYPPHEQYF.

On this clonotype itself: At one end, the junction sequence differs from germline, possibly due to a read error. The J gene is TRBJ1-1, the V gene TRBV5-1; possibly TRBD1 for D (5 bases). This CDR3 is 14 amino acids long. Germline V gene sequence: CDR1 SGHRS, CDR2 YFSETQ. The CDR3 region is CASSIGTSSTGAFF. Here the CDR3 DNA reads TGCGCCAGTTCGATTGGGACGTCTAGCACTGGAGCTTTCTTT.

CDR3 protein: CAISEHLGQGFLAEAFF. The CDR3, as DNA: TGTGCCATCAGTGAGCATTTGGGACAGGGATTTTTAGCTGAAGCTTTCTTT. The chain uses TRBV10-3 and TRBJ1-1, with 9 bases aligning to TRBD1. V gave up 2 bases and J gave up 6 bases; unmatched junction bases: 13. CDR1 and CDR2 from the germline V gene are ENHRY and SYGVKD. CDR3 length equals 17 residues.

V is TRBV13 and J is TRBJ2-3; D might be TRBD1 or TRBD2, each matching 6 bases. Deletions cut 7 bases from V and 6 bases from J, with 20 bases between. Germline loops: CDR1 PRHDT, CDR2 FYEKMQ (reference sequence). This CDR3 region has 15 residues. CDR3 region: CASTVRGAFSDTQYF. CDR3 nucleotides: TGTGCCAGCACCGTTAGGGGGGCTTTTTCTGATACGCAGTATTTT.

In regard to this clonotype: A clone one base away is much larger, so this may be a read error. V is TRBV19 and J is TRBJ1-2, with TRBD1 matching over 9 bases. The germline CDR1 and CDR2 sequences are LNHDA and SQIVND (reference sequence). The CDR3 covers 14 residues. The CDR3 protein is CGSTPDRGDYGYTF. CDR3 DNA: TGTGGCAGTACCCCGGACAGGGGCGACTATGGCTACACCTTC.

This clonotype has at least ten counts. The chain links TRBV6-1 to TRBJ2-7; the D gene is possibly TRBD2 (5 bases). CDR1 MNHNS and CDR2 SASEGT come from the germline V gene. Trimming stripped 0 bases from V and 2 bases from J, with 14 bases between. The CDR3 spans 16 residues. CDR3 in DNA: TGTGCCAGCAGTGAAGCGGAGCGGTTAATCACCTACGAGCAGTACTTC. It translates to CASSEAERLITYEQYF.

In its sample, this clonotype was seen a few times. The V gene is TRBV29-1, the J gene TRBJ2-7, with D perhaps being TRBD1 or TRBD2 (5 bases each). With 7 bases removed from V and 2 bases from J, the gap between germline ends came to 18 bases. From germline, CDR1 is SQVTM and CDR2 ANQGSEA. The CDR3 is 14 residues long. CDR3: CSAMQGKGPYEQYF. The CDR3 DNA reads TGCAGCGCCATGCAGGGCAAGGGACCCTACGAGCAGTACTTC.

As to this clonotype: This sequence may be a read error, since a much larger clone differs from it by one base. This chain uses TRBV28 with TRBJ1-2; weak D call: TRBD1 (5 bases). The CDR3 consists of 15 residues. Germline V lookup: CDR1 MDHEN, CDR2 SYDVKM. CDR3 sequence (DNA): TGTGCCGGCAGCCGGGGGAGTATAGCTAACTATGGCTACACCTTC. This codes for CAGSRGSIANYGYTF.

The sample holds many counts of this clonotype. The V and J genes are TRBV28 and TRBJ1-1; 7 nucleotides match TRBD1. Germline trimming cut 4 bases from V and 1 base from J; bases unmatched to any gene: 6. The CDR3 runs to 15 residues. Germline V lookup: CDR1 MDHEN, CDR2 SYDVKM. DNA of the CDR3: TGTGCCAGCAGTTGGGACAGAACATGGAACACTGAAGCTTTCTTT. This translates into CASSWDRTWNTEAFF.

DNA of the CDR3: TGTGCCACCCGGGACTCTTACACCGGGGAGCTGTTTTTT. Residues: CATRDSYTGELFF. This chain links TRBV24-1 with TRBJ2-2; D perhaps matches TRBD2 (6 bases). Germline CDR1 and CDR2: KGHDR and SFDVKD. This CDR3 region has 13 residues. V shed 9 bases and J shed 3 bases, with 10 bases lying between them.